This TCR beta chain was captured by sequencing in a study of blood T cell repertoires in COVID-19. Measured with immunoSEQ multiplex PCR; TCRdb has only the in-frame clones, and not every one. The sample consists of 90,000 to 150,000 clones, about 86% of them appearing once. Germline V CDR1 and CDR2: GTSNPN, SVGIG (reference sequence). The V end was cut by 3 bases, the J end by 3 bases, with 17 bases between. The length of the CDR3 is 15 residues. The sequence derives from a man in his sixties or seventies who had recovered from COVID-19. The rearrangement links TRBV30 to TRBJ1-1; D is possibly TRBD1 (6 bases). Sequences were obtained from peripheral blood. The CDR3, as DNA: TGTGCCTGGAGAGCCCCAGGGGCGCGTTACACTGAAGCTTTCTTT. Residues: CAWRAPGARYTEAFF.